The entry that follows covers one TCR beta chain sequence. The sample is drawn from a study of PD-L1 blockade in urothelial cancer. Study in general: The patients had undergone anywhere from 0 to 3 prior chemotherapy regimens. Analyzed time points were 3 weeks (second dose) and 6 weeks after therapy began. Median T cell yield from blood was roughly 140,000.

The time point was: pretreatment peripheral blood. Spike-ins of synthetic TCR analog templates went into each PCR. Sequencing was performed with immunoSEQ multiplex PCR; in TCRdb, only in-frame clones are kept and a portion is missing. This sample has 85,000 to 90,000 clones, with more than 80% found just once. Sequenced here: PBMCs, sampled around atezolizumab (anti-PD-L1) treatment. The TCR was taken from a woman of 80 years or more with urothelial cancer.

This CDR3 is CASSPMVPGGNEQYF. CDR3 DNA: TGCGCCAGCAGTCCAATGGTACCGGGAGGTAACGAGCAGTACTTC. The V and J genes are TRBV23-1 and TRBJ2-7; 7 bases match TRBD2. TRBV23-1 is filed as an ORF, its function uncertain. This CDR3 is 15 amino acids long. J was trimmed by 5 bases and V by 4 bases; bases with no gene match: 11.